This TCR beta chain was recorded in a study of blood T cell repertoires in COVID-19 (dated by TCRdb to about 2020). Background on the whole study: The collaborator samples originated in the United States, Italy and Spain and spanned the acute and convalescent phases of COVID-19. The prospective study material was composed of cDNA or gDNA derived from T cells, B-cell-depleted T cells, or PBMCs. Deeply sampled blood TCRbeta repertoires from subjects exposed to, actively infected with, or recovered from COVID-19 were included in the dataset. A freely available public database, intended as a resource for researchers studying the immune response to SARS-CoV-2, is where the repertoires were released. Samples came from the ongoing ImmuneRACE study (first 160 participants) plus 1,254 subjects from 6 global collaborators. A de-identified subject ID, COVID-19 status, age in years and sex were almost always included in the sample metadata. Where available, HLA class I and class II types were taken from metadata supplied by the sample provider and were not determined by assay-based typing. Beyond this particular receptor, the publication reports: Clinical and demographic metadata were provided uncurated, with the amount varying by source and participant.

For this clone: Its cognate antigen has yet to be identified. No base quality information exists; no much larger clone differs at one position.

Here V drops 5 bases and J drops 0 bases, and the junction holds 12 bases not matched to any gene. The germline V gene yields SGHAT for CDR1 and FQNNGV for CDR2. Reading from cysteine to phenylalanine, the CDR3 counts 19 amino acids. Only the CDR3 portion is preserved as DNA: 57 bases, with reading frame beginning at the first base. Collaborating institutions collected whole blood in K2EDTA tubes following their own protocols. For TCRbeta analysis, collaborator samples were shipped as frozen whole blood, as isolated PBMCs, or as DNA extracted from either sample type. TCRbeta CDR3 regions were amplified from genomic DNA using the immunoSEQ Assay, a bias-controlled multiplex PCR. In the source study's methods: The number of nucleated cells in each sample was estimated by amplification of reference gene primers within the assay. To quantify the absolute abundance of each unique TCRbeta CDR3 rearrangement, sequence reads were collapsed and filtered. For each sample, productive Simpson clonality was calculated as the square root of Simpson's diversity index over productive rearrangements. TCRdb mirrors the immuneACCESS table, restricted to in-frame sequences. Some clones are absent from its copies; in checked studies, under half trace to an unresolved V gene, and the reason for the others is unknown. The DNA gave D and trimming, while V, J and clone size come from that table. This sample has roughly 380,000 clones in its table, and around 85% of those were observed once. Approximately 3.6% of the sample is in the top ten clones.

The V and J segments used are TRBV11-2 and TRBJ2-4; 11 nucleotides in the junction match TRBD1. The origin of this receptor is a woman aged 18-30 years with acute or convalescent COVID-19. Sequenced input: peripheral blood. Read as DNA, the sequence is TGTGCCAGCAGCGACTCTGGACAGGGGGCCTTTGGAGCCAAAAACATTCAGTACTTC. It encodes CASSDSGQGAFGAKNIQYF. The CDR3, completed at both ends by the reference TRBV11-2 and TRBJ2-4 genes, gives the full variable domain EAGVAQSPRYKIIEKRQSVAFWCNPISGHATLYWYQQILGQGPKLLIQFQNNGVVDDSQLPKDRFSAERLKGVDSTLKIQPAKLEDSAVYLCASSDSGQGAFGAKNIQYFGAGTRLSVL.